The 31 T cell receptor beta chains below were found in one sample sequenced in a study of prognosis after radiotherapy for stage I lung cancer (dated by TCRdb to about 2021). Sequencing was carried out with an Illumina HiSeq 3000. Two rounds of multiplex PCR on genomic DNA were used to amplify the TCR beta CDR3 region. The first PCR round used primers specific to each TRBV and TRBJ gene, and the primer sequences were filed in Chinese patent CN105087789A. TCRdb reprocessing: public reads trimmed at Q25 with fastp, clones called with MiXCR, in-frame beta chains kept. Every entry covers one CDR3 protein and lists the most common genes and DNA from its rows. Within this sample are 25,000 to 30,000 distinct CDR3 sequences, with 31% of them counted one time only. The ten largest clones capture 9.5% to 13% of the sample. Specimen: PBMCs, collected before or after stereotactic body radiation therapy (not recorded which). These receptors came from a donor aged 50 or older with non-small cell lung cancer.

Points on this clonotype: One base away lies a much larger clone, so this may be a sequencing read error. The V call is TRBV9, the J call TRBJ2-3; no clear D. V lost 3 bases, J lost 7 bases, and 15 bases lay in between. The CDR3 runs to 14 residues. Germline assignment: CDR1 SGDLS and CDR2 YYNGEE. The CDR3 DNA reads TGTGCCAGCAGCGGAGGACCGGCTGGATATACGCAGTATTTT. Translation: CASSGGPAGYTQYF.

This clonotype was observed at least ten times. J is TRBJ2-3 and V is TRBV5-1; maybe TRBD2 (5 bases). This CDR3 is 16 amino acids long. The V end lost 4 bases, the J end lost 3 bases, and 18 bases lay between the germline ends. Germline-derived CDR1 and CDR2 are SGHRS and YFSETQ. The CDR3 loop is CASSLGSGGGTDTQYF. The CDR3 coding sequence is TGCGCCAGCAGCCTAGGTTCGGGCGGAGGAACAGATACGCAGTATTTT.

A remark on this clonotype: Its ends do not fully match the called genes, so a read error is possible. V usage is TRBV5-8 and J usage is TRBJ2-7; TRBD2 is a possible D gene (5 bases). In germline, CDR1 is SGHTS, CDR2 YDEGEE. This CDR3 region has 14 residues. CDR3 nucleotide sequence: TGTGCCAGCATCTTGGGAGTACAAAGGAACGAGCAGTACTTC. Translation: CASILGVQRNEQYF.

This clonotype came up many times. The chain joins TRBV28 to TRBJ2-1; D uncertain. The CDR3 extends over 16 amino acids. Trimming stripped 8 bases from V and 6 bases from J, with 23 bases between. Germline V CDR1 and CDR2: MDHEN, SYDVKM. As DNA, the CDR3 is TGTGCCAGCGGAAAACTCGGGCTAGTGTTAGTCAATGAGCAGTTCTTC. It specifies CASGKLGLVLVNEQFF.

Ten or more counts support this clonotype. V is TRBV19 and J is TRBJ2-5; D is uncertain. The CDR3 is made up of 11 amino acids. Germline-derived CDR1 and CDR2 are LNHDA and SQIVND (reference sequence). Trimming took off 3 bases at V and 2 bases at J, with 1 base between the two ends. DNA for the CDR3: TGTGCCAGTAGTATTCAAGAGACCCAGTACTTC. Amino acids: CASSIQETQYF.

The chain is built from TRBV12-3 or TRBV12-4 and TRBJ2-1; tentatively, D is TRBD2 (5 bases). Trimming removed 6 bases at V and 4 bases at J, with 16 bases between. The CDR3 is made up of 15 amino acids. CDR3 loop: CASSSGILVYNEQFF. The CDR3 DNA reads as TGTGCCAGCAGCTCCGGGATTCTGGTATACAATGAGCAGTTCTTC.

This clonotype appeared many times. This chain connects TRBV6-5 to TRBJ1-1, with D perhaps TRBD1 (5 bases). Trimming cost V 2 bases and J 1 base, with 8 bases left between them. This CDR3 has 14 amino acids. CDR1 and CDR2 (germline): MNHEY, SVGAGI. The CDR3 loop reads CASSYGGTNTEAFF. In DNA form, the CDR3 reads TGTGCCAGCAGTTACGGGGGAACGAACACTGAAGCTTTCTTT.

In regard to this clonotype: Given a far larger clone just one base away, this is likely a sequencing read error. V and J are TRBV6-1 and TRBJ2-1; 10 bases agree with TRBD2. The CDR3 loop spans 16 amino acids. Germline-derived CDR1 and CDR2 are MNHNS and SASEGT. CDR3 amino acids: CASSYPGLAWYSEQFF. The CDR3 DNA follows: TGTGCCAGCAGTTATCCGGGACTAGCGTGGTACAGTGAGCAGTTCTTC.

CDR3 bases: TGTGCCAGCTCAACGCGGACAGGGAGTTACGAGCAGTACTTC. It specifies CASSTRTGSYEQYF. V and J are TRBV18 and TRBJ2-7; 8 nucleotides agree with TRBD1. CDR1 and CDR2 (germline): KGHSH, LQKENI. V was clipped by 5 bases and J by 4 bases; unmatched bases: 7. CDR3 size: 14 residues.

The sample holds a few counts of this clonotype. This chain links TRBV5-4 with TRBJ2-1, with TRBD2 matching 15 bases. Germline loops: CDR1 SGHNT, CDR2 YYREEE (reference sequence). CDR3 size: 17 residues. V trimming: 0 bases; J trimming: 7 bases; junction bases outside the gene matches: 5. Here the CDR3 reads CASSLEGLAGGSNEQFF. The CDR3, as DNA: TGTGCCAGCAGCTTGGAGGGACTAGCGGGGGGATCGAATGAGCAGTTCTTC.

This clonotype was detected ten times or more. The rearrangement uses TRBV12-3 or TRBV12-4 and TRBJ2-5, with TRBD2 matching 14 bases. V shed 6 bases and J 5 bases; nucleotides not matched to a gene: 5. The CDR3 contains 15 residues. The CDR3 DNA reads as TGTGCCAGCAGGCTTGGACTAGCGGGAGGTGAGACCCAGTACTTC. Translating gives CASRLGLAGGETQYF.

Many counts were recorded for this clonotype. The chain combines TRBV10-3 with TRBJ2-5; maybe TRBD1 (5 bases). Germline CDR1 is ENHRY and CDR2 is SYGVKD. The CDR3 spans 13 residues. V was pared by 4 bases and J by 3 bases, with 9 bases between. DNA of the CDR3: TGTGCCATCAGTGGGGGCGGAAAAGAGACCCAGTACTTC. Protein: CAISGGGKETQYF.

This clonotype was observed many times. This sequence joins TRBV7-9 and TRBJ2-5; TRBD1 matches 8 bases. The CDR3 is 15 residues long. The germline V gene encodes CDR1 SEHNR and CDR2 FQNEAQ (reference sequence). The junction had 6 bases not matched to a gene; V was cut back by 3 bases and J by 3 bases. CDR3 nucleotides: TGTGCCAGCAGCTTCCGGACAGGGTGGGAAGAGACCCAGTACTTC. It yields the protein CASSFRTGWEETQYF. The variable domain in full, completed from reference TRBV7-9 and TRBJ2-5, reads DTGVSQNPRHKITKRGQNVTFRCDPISEHNRLYWYRQTLGQGPEFLTYFQNEAQLEKSRLLSDRFSAERPKGSFSTLEIQRTEQGDSAMYLCASSFRTGWEETQYFGPGTRLLVL.

This clonotype has just a few counts. This likely came from a read error, as a far larger clone is one base away. The chain links TRBV6-2 or TRBV6-3 to TRBJ2-2, with D possibly TRBD2 on 5 matching bases. This CDR3 has 16 residues. Germline CDR1 and CDR2: MNHEY and SVGEGT. Written as DNA, the CDR3 is TGTACCAGCAGTTACCGCTTCGGCAGCGGAACCGGGGAGCTGTTTTTT. Protein: CTSSYRFGSGTGELFF.

This chain uses TRBV5-1 with TRBJ1-6; D is possibly TRBD1 (6 bases). CDR3 length equals 15 residues. CDR1 and CDR2 (germline): SGHRS, YFSETQ. V was cut by 7 bases and J by 1 base, with 12 bases left in between. The DNA of the CDR3 is TGCGCCAGCGGCTCCCAGGGGTCCTATAATTCACCCCTCCACTTT. Protein product: CASGSQGSYNSPLHF. The full variable domain, rest sourced from reference TRBV5-1 and TRBJ1-6, is KAGVTQTPRYLIKTRGQQVTLSCSPISGHRSVSWYQQTPGQGLQFLFEYFSETQRNKGNFPGRFSGRQFSNSRSEMNVSTLELGDSALYLCASGSQGSYNSPLHFGNGTRLTVT.

This clonotype was observed many times. The chain carries TRBV28 and TRBJ2-6; D is ambiguous. Germline lookup yields CDR1 MDHEN and CDR2 SYDVKM. The CDR3 loop spans 15 amino acids. The V end was cut by 1 base, the J end by 0 bases, with 4 bases between. DNA for the CDR3: TGTGCCAGCAGTTTATCTGCCTCTGGGGCCAACGTCCTGACTTTC. Amino acid sequence: CASSLSASGANVLTF.

In this sample, this clonotype turned up many times. The chain uses TRBV5-6 and TRBJ1-2; weak D call: TRBD1 (5 bases). The CDR3 covers 13 residues. Germline-derived CDR1 and CDR2 are SGHDT and YYEEEE. V shed 4 bases and J shed 1 base, with 8 bases lying between them. CDR3: CASSPTDNYGYTF. For the CDR3, the DNA is TGTGCCAGCAGCCCGACAGATAACTATGGCTACACCTTC.

Many counts were recorded for this clonotype. The CDR3: CASSPRPGQGGLSLYQPQHF. CDR3 DNA: TGTGCCAGCAGTCCACGACCGGGACAGGGGGGTTTGTCGTTATATCAGCCCCAGCATTTT. The J gene is TRBJ1-5, the V gene TRBV27, with TRBD1 identical over 11 bases. The CDR3 extends over 20 amino acids. Germline CDR1 reads MNHEY; CDR2 reads SMNVEV (reference sequence). Losses at the gene ends were 5 bases for V and 5 bases for J; bases not matched to a gene: 20.

Regarding this clonotype: Since a far larger clone is one base different, this is likely a read error. V usage is TRBV28 and J usage is TRBJ2-7; D remains ambiguous. This CDR3 is 14 amino acids long. The germline V and J ends were trimmed by 6 bases and 3 bases, with 15 bases remaining between them. The germline V gene encodes CDR1 MDHEN and CDR2 SYDVKM. CDR3 nucleotide sequence: TGTGCCAGCAGCCCTACAAGGGTGAGCTACGAGCAGTACTTC. It encodes CASSPTRVSYEQYF.

The chain joins TRBV6-4 to TRBJ2-5; 9 nucleotides agree with TRBD2. This CDR3 comprises 21 residues. CDR1 MRHNA and CDR2 SNTAGT come from the germline V gene. The ends lost 2 bases at V and 0 bases at J; junction bases unmatched: 19. CDR3 loop: CASSDAGGGACPPSYQETQYF. The CDR3 nucleotides are TGTGCCAGCAGTGACGCGGGGGGGGGAGCGTGTCCACCTTCGTACCAAGAGACCCAGTACTTC.

In its sample, this clonotype was seen once. Since a far larger clone is one base different, this is likely a read error. The rearrangement links TRBV11-2 to TRBJ2-1; 8 positions match TRBD2. The V segment lost 1 base and the J segment 10 bases; nucleotides outside the gene matches: 15. In germline, CDR1 is SGHAT, CDR2 FQNNGV. The CDR3 contains 17 residues. CDR3 protein: CASSLGLGAGASYEQFF. CDR3 sequence (DNA): TGTGCCAGCAGCTTAGGGCTAGGAGCGGGGGCTTCCTACGAGCAGTTCTTC.

This clonotype ranks as medium-sized. V usage is TRBV28 and J usage is TRBJ2-3; D not resolved. CDR1 is MDHEN and CDR2 is SYDVKM in the germline V gene. V lost 3 bases to trimming and J lost 4 bases, with 5 bases between them. There are 12 residues in the CDR3. The CDR3 spells CASSLTPDTQYF. CDR3 in DNA: TGTGCCAGCAGTTTGACGCCAGATACGCAGTATTTT.

This clonotype was recorded at least ten times. V and J are TRBV9 and TRBJ2-2, with a weak D call TRBD2 (7 bases). The CDR3 is 15 amino acids. Trimming shortened V by 0 bases and J by 3 bases, and 9 bases separated the two germline ends. The germline gives CDR1 SGDLS, CDR2 YYNGEE. This CDR3 reads CASSVGGGYTGELFF. CDR3 coding DNA: TGTGCCAGCAGCGTAGGCGGGGGCTACACCGGGGAGCTGTTTTTT.

This clonotype was found many times. V is TRBV16 and J is TRBJ1-4, with TRBD1 matching 7 bases. CDR3 length: 16 residues. The trim removed 2 bases at V and 5 bases at J, leaving 8 bases unmatched. Germline CDR1 KGHSY, CDR2 FQNENV. CDR3 region: CASSQITGTENEKLFF. Here the CDR3 DNA reads TGTGCCAGCAGCCAAATCACCGGGACAGAGAATGAAAAACTGTTTTTT.

The chain has TRBV9 and TRBJ2-3; D might be TRBD1 (6 bases). This CDR3 is 13 amino acids long. The V end lost 7 bases, the J end lost 0 bases, and 9 bases lay between the germline ends. Germline loops: CDR1 SGDLS, CDR2 YYNGEE. CDR3 DNA sequence: TGTGCCAGCCTTGACAGGAGCACAGATACGCAGTATTTT. Translation gives CASLDRSTDTQYF. Filled out from reference TRBV9 and TRBJ2-3, the complete variable domain reads DSGVTQTPKHLITATGQRVTLRCSPRSGDLSVYWYQQSLDQGLQFLIQYYNGEERAKGNILERFSAQQFPDLHSELNLSSLELGDSALYFCASLDRSTDTQYFGPGTRLTVL.

This clonotype was counted once. This could be a read error, since a much larger clone is one nucleotide away. The CDR3 ends on some other residue instead of the conserved phenylalanine or tryptophan, so this is likely a read error. The gene calls are TRBV18 and TRBJ1-1; possibly TRBD1 for D (5 bases). Trimming stripped 2 bases from V and 1 base from J, with 14 bases between. CDR3 length equals 16 residues. Germline V gene sequence: CDR1 KGHSH, CDR2 LQKENI. In DNA form, the CDR3 reads TGTGCCAGCTCACCAGACGTCGGGACCTCGAACACTGAAGCTTTCGTT. This sequence encodes CASSPDVGTSNTEAFV.

By sample share, this clonotype is medium-sized. V and J are TRBV6-5 and TRBJ1-6; D not certain. Germline CDR1 is MNHEY and CDR2 is SVGAGI. With 0 bases removed from V and 0 bases from J, the gap between germline ends came to 12 bases. CDR3 length: 18 amino acids. The CDR3 spells CASSYSTSGSSYNSPLHF. The CDR3 DNA reads as TGTGCCAGCAGTTACTCGACTTCGGGAAGCTCCTATAATTCACCCCTCCACTTT.

A remark on this clonotype: One junction end disagrees with the germline gene, perhaps due to a read error. The chain uses TRBV7-7 and TRBJ2-1; possible D gene TRBD2, 6 bases. CDR3 length: 16 amino acids. Germline CDR1 reads SSHAT; CDR2 reads FNYEAQ (reference sequence). CDR3 sequence reads: CASIPLAGSSYNEQFF. CDR3 DNA sequence: TGTGCTAGCATTCCCCTCGCGGGGAGCTCCTACAATGAGCAGTTCTTC.

This clonotype has just a few counts. Compared with germline, one end of the junction differs, possibly owing to a read error. The gene calls are TRBV6-2 or TRBV6-3 and TRBJ2-5; possibly TRBD1 for D (5 bases). This CDR3 spans 14 amino acids. Germline lookup yields CDR1 MNHEY and CDR2 SVGEGT. The CDR3 protein is CASSQGVNQETQYF. CDR3 in DNA: TGTGCCAGCAGCCAGGGTGTGAACCAAGAGACACAGTACTTC.

With regard to this clonotype: This may stem from a read error, because a much larger clone lies one nucleotide away. The chain uses TRBV30 and TRBJ1-1; D not certain. Trimming took off 1 base at V and 0 bases at J, with 15 bases between the two ends. Germline V lookup: CDR1 GTSNPN, CDR2 SVGIG (reference sequence). The CDR3 is 16 amino acids. CDR3: CAWSALTYLMNTEAFF. CDR3 DNA: TGTGCCTGGAGTGCCCTGACATACCTAATGAACACTGAAGCTTTCTTT.

As regards this clonotype: A far larger clone is only one base removed, so a read error is likely. V usage is TRBV6-4 and J usage is TRBJ1-1, with TRBD1 identical over 7 bases. Germline V gene data show CDR1 as MRHNA and CDR2 as SNTAGT. The CDR3 length is 13 residues. This chain's CDR3 is CASTGQVGTEALF. In nucleotides, the CDR3 is TGTGCCAGCACTGGACAGGTTGGGACTGAAGCTTTATTT.